This TCR beta chain is drawn from a study of tumor-infiltrating lymphocytes in oesophageal squamous cell carcinoma. TCRdb independently ran MiXCR on the PCR reads; one entry per CDR3 protein. Among more than 15,000 distinct CDR3 sequences, around 41% were seen once, and the ten largest hold approximately 13%. Trimming shortened V by 5 bases and J by 4 bases, and 17 bases separated the two germline ends. The CDR3 runs to 15 residues. The J gene is TRBJ1-1, the V gene TRBV7-1; D is unclear. TRBV7-1 belongs to the ORF category, with a function that is uncertain. The sequenced sample consisted of normal esophageal tissue next to the tumor. The source of this sequence is a male donor with esophageal squamous cell carcinoma. CDR3 nucleotide sequence: TGTGCCAGCAGCACCATCGGGGATGGAGGCACTGAAGCTTTCTTT. As protein: CASSTIGDGGTEAFF.